The sample holds many counts of the clone carrying this T cell receptor beta chain. The data stem from a study of T cells after yellow fever vaccination. Study-level background: It was SMART-Seq v4 Ultra Low Input that prepared the fractions with low cell numbers.

CDR1 SGHTA and CDR2 FQGNSA come from the germline V gene. The CDR3 has 17 residues. V lost 5 bases and J lost 0; bases outside the gene matches: 9. Template switching by 5'RACE produced TCR cDNA, adding a universal primer site and UMIs. TCRdb reprocessed the 5' RACE reads with MiXCR, giving one entry per CDR3 protein. This sample has about 220,000 distinct CDR3 sequences; around 3.1% occur once, and the top ten carry about 3%. This specimen consisted of CD4+ T cells sorted from PBMCs, obtained 10 days after the yellow fever booster vaccination. This chain uses TRBV7-2 with TRBJ2-2; TRBD2 matches at 7 bases. This TCR came from a man aged 18 to 35 who received the YFV17D yellow fever vaccine. The CDR3, as DNA: TGTGCCAGCAGCCTCGACCCCCGGGGGGCGAACACCGGGGAGCTGTTTTTT. Amino acid sequence: CASSLDPRGANTGELFF.